Each of the 29 T cell receptor beta chains below was sequenced from the same sample in a study of CD8+ T cells in alopecia areata. Cutaneous lymph nodes were pooled and cells sorted by CD4, CD8alpha, NKG2D, NKG2ACE and more. Reverse transcribed after extraction, RNA yielded cDNA as the sequencing template. The method was immunoSEQ multiplex PCR; TCRdb's version includes in-frame clones alone and lacks a portion of them. This record lists about 270,000 clones, none seen once only, and the top ten clones contain roughly 1.2%. The sample was CD4+ T cells sorted from a lymph node. These receptors were collected from a C3H/HeJ mouse with alopecia areata. For the strain, the MHC haplotype given is H2-k.

With regard to this clone: Genes here carry mouse names. The CDR3 extends 4 residues past the end of the read, so its final part is completed from the germline J gene. J is TRBJ2-2 and V is TRBV3, with a tentative D call TRBD1 (5 bases). The germline CDR1 and CDR2 sequences are SNHLY and FYNGKV (reference sequence). The germline V and J ends were trimmed by 1 base and 1 base, with 10 bases remaining between them. The CDR3 runs 16 residues. This CDR3 is CASSLVDKKNTGQLYF. The sequenced CDR3 bases are TGTGCCAGCAGCTTAGTGGACAAAAAAAACACCGGG.

This clone was picked up a small number of times. Gene names are the mouse ones. The read halts 4 residues ahead of the CDR3 end, with the missing end drawn from the germline J gene. The rearrangement joins TRBV13-1 to TRBJ1-2; D might be TRBD1 (5 bases). Germline V gives CDR1 NSHNY, CDR2 SYGAGN. V lost 0 bases, J lost 4 bases, and 16 bases lay in between. The CDR3 has 16 amino acids. The part of the CDR3 DNA that was read is TGTGCCAGCAGTGATGCCCTCGGGGGGAGAGGCTCC. Encoded protein: CASSDALGGRGS. The whole CDR3 sequence reads CASSDALGGRGSDYTF.

This clone has more than one count but fewer than ten. Gene names denote mouse genes. The CDR3 is cut off 4 residues early in the read; its end comes from the germline J gene. The rearrangement links TRBV19 to TRBJ2-7, with 11 bases identical to TRBD2. CDR3 length: 15 amino acids. The V gene end was trimmed by 6 bases and the J gene end by 0 bases; junction bases not matched to a gene: 5. The germline CDR1 and CDR2 sequences are FNHDT and SITEND (reference sequence). Partial CDR3 DNA: TGTGCCAGCATCCCCGACTGGGGGGGCTCCTAT. Protein product: CASIPDWGGSY. The whole CDR3 reads CASIPDWGGSYEQYF.

This clone has only a few counts. Gene names denote mouse genes. The read stops 4 residues short of the end of the CDR3; the missing end is completed from the germline J gene. V usage is TRBV19 and J usage is TRBJ2-2; 9 bases match TRBD1. There are 15 residues in the CDR3. Trimming took 5 bases from V and 2 from J; bases not matched to a gene: 4. Germline V lookup: CDR1 FNHDT, CDR2 SITEND (reference sequence). The sequenced part of the CDR3 DNA is TGTGCCAGCAGATGGGGACAGGGCAACACCGGG. Its translation: CASRWGQGNTG. The full CDR3 protein reads CASRWGQGNTGQLYF.

The table lists this clone with a few counts. Gene names denote mouse genes. The read ends 4 residues shy of where the CDR3 ends; the end is completed using the germline J gene. J is TRBJ2-2 and V is TRBV13-2; 11 nucleotides line up with TRBD2. CDR3 size: 17 residues. The J segment lost 1 base and the V segment lost 1 base, leaving 3 bases of the junction unmatched. Germline loops: CDR1 NNHNN, CDR2 SYGAGS (reference sequence). This CDR3 is CASGDPGTGGNTGQLYF. The CDR3 bases that were read are TGTGCCAGCGGTGATCCCGGGACTGGGGGAAACACCGGG.

This clone has at least ten counts. Mouse germline and gene names are used. With the read ending 4 residues before the CDR3 end, the germline J gene is used to fill in that end. This CDR3 is also generated by other DNA sequences in the sample. This chain links TRBV5 with TRBJ2-7; TRBD1 aligns across 7 bases. J gave up 0 bases and V 2 bases, and 1 base lay outside the gene matches. This CDR3 contains 14 residues. Germline loops: CDR1 LGHNA, CDR2 YNLKQL (reference sequence). Partial CDR3 DNA: TGTGCCAGCAGCCAACGGGACAGCTCCTAT. Protein: CASSQRDSSY. Given in full, the CDR3 is CASSQRDSSYEQYF.

For this clone: The gene names given are mouse names. The sequenced fragment ends 4 residues before the CDR3 boundary, so the rest is inferred from the germline J gene. Other DNA sequences of this sample code for an identical CDR3. V gene TRBV13-1 combines with J gene TRBJ2-7; 9 bases match TRBD1. Per the germline V gene, CDR1 is NSHNY and CDR2 is SYGAGN. This CDR3 contains 13 residues. J gave up 3 bases and V 4 bases, and 2 bases lay outside the gene matches. The CDR3: CASSLDRGYEQYF. The CDR3 bases that were read are TGTGCCAGCAGTCTGGACAGGGGCTAT.

As regards this clone: The germline and genes are mouse ones. The read gets to within 4 residues of the CDR3 end, and the germline J gene fills in the rest. The chain recombines TRBV5 with TRBJ2-3; 9 nucleotides line up with TRBD2. J lost 0 bases, V lost 1 base, and 5 bases had no gene match. From germline, CDR1 is LGHNA and CDR2 YNLKQL (reference sequence). This CDR3 has 17 amino acids. The CDR3 loop is CASSQVLGGASAETLYF. The CDR3 DNA, read in part, is TGTGCCAGCAGCCAAGTACTGGGGGGTGCTAGTGCAGAA.

A remark on this clone: Here the gene names and germline are mouse. The read comes to an end 4 residues before the CDR3 does, leaving the germline J gene to fill in the end. Other DNA sequences in the same sample also yield this CDR3. The chain carries TRBV31 and TRBJ2-5; the match to TRBD2 covers 8 bases. The CDR3 contains 14 residues. Germline V gives CDR1 GKSSPN, CDR2 SITVG. The CDR3 is CAWSLGGAGDTQYF. CDR3 DNA (partial): TGTGCCTGGAGTCTAGGGGGGGCTGGGGAC.

Notes on this clone: Mouse names are used for the genes. The read terminates 4 residues ahead of where the CDR3 ends, so the germline J gene completes it. This chain joins TRBV3 and TRBJ2-5, with 11 bases fitting TRBD1. V gave up 6 bases and J gave up 0 bases; unmatched junction bases: 5. Germline assignment: CDR1 SNHLY and CDR2 FYNGKV (reference sequence). This CDR3 region has 16 residues. The CDR3 bases that were read are TGTGCCAGCAGAGGGACAGGGGGGGATAACCAAGAC. This codes for CASRGTGGDNQD. The whole CDR3 protein reads CASRGTGGDNQDTQYF.

In its sample, this clone was seen a few times. Any gene name here is a mouse gene name. With the read ending 4 residues before the CDR3 end, the germline J gene is used to fill in that end. The chain is built from TRBV1 and TRBJ2-3, with TRBD2 matching 9 bases. Trimming took 1 base from V and 0 from J; bases not matched to a gene: 5. From germline, CDR1 is NSQYPW and CDR2 LRSPGD (reference sequence). The CDR3 runs 17 residues. The sequenced part of the CDR3 DNA is TGCACCTGCAGTGCAGGAGACTGGGGGTCTAGTGCAGAA. Protein sequence: CTCSAGDWGSSAE. The full CDR3 sequence reads CTCSAGDWGSSAETLYF.

Points on this clone: A much larger clone sits a single nucleotide away, making a read error possible. All gene names here are mouse names. The read terminates 4 residues ahead of where the CDR3 ends, so the germline J gene completes it. This sample includes further DNA sequences coding for the same CDR3. The chain has TRBV13-3 and TRBJ2-5; 8 bases are shared with TRBD1. Germline-derived CDR1 and CDR2 are NNHDY and SYVADS. CDR3 length: 13 amino acids. CDR3 residues: CASSRTGRDTQYF. Incomplete CDR3 DNA: TGTGCCAGCAGTCGGACAGGGAGAGAC.

To note about this clone: Gene names are the mouse ones. The CDR3 end is not reached by the read, which stops 4 residues before it; the germline J gene fills it in. J is TRBJ2-7 and V is TRBV31; TRBD2 matches 10 bases. The CDR3 covers 13 residues. Per the germline V gene, CDR1 is GKSSPN and CDR2 is SITVG. The CDR3 is CAWNLGGRDEQYF. The part of the CDR3 DNA that was read is TGTGCCTGGAATCTGGGGGGGCGTGAT.

This clone was seen a handful of times. Genes and germline are mouse. Coverage ceases 4 residues before the CDR3 finishes, and the germline J gene fills in the end. The V gene is TRBV1, the J gene TRBJ2-5; weak D call: TRBD1 (6 bases). The CDR3 is 15 residues long. CDR1 is NSQYPW, CDR2 LRSPGD, per germline (reference sequence). The covered CDR3 bases are TGCACCTGCAGTGCCCCTACAGGGAGGGGAGAC. Its protein is CTCSAPTGRGD. The full CDR3 reads CTCSAPTGRGDTQYF.

In this sample, this clone turned up a few times. Mouse gene names apply. Coverage ceases 4 residues before the CDR3 finishes, and the germline J gene fills in the end. Other DNA sequences in the same sample also yield this CDR3. The J gene is TRBJ2-1, the V gene TRBV19, with TRBD1 identical over 10 bases. Germline V gene data show CDR1 as FNHDT and CDR2 as SITEND (reference sequence). Trimming cost V 2 bases and J 6 bases; bases outside gene matches: 2. The CDR3 runs to 14 residues. CDR3 loop: CASSIGTGVAEQFF. CDR3 DNA (partial): TGTGCCAGCAGTATTGGGACAGGGGTTGCT.

There are a few counts of this clone. Gene names and germline refer to mouse. This CDR3 is CASKGGVANTEVFF. The DNA read from the CDR3 is TGTGCCAGCAAGGGAGGGGTTGCAAACACA. V and J are TRBV13-1 and TRBJ1-1; possible D gene TRBD1, 5 bases. Sequencing ends 4 residues short of the CDR3 end; the germline J gene provides the rest. The CDR3 runs 14 residues. The V end was cut by 6 bases, the J end by 0 bases, with 12 bases between. Germline V gene sequence: CDR1 NSHNY, CDR2 SYGAGN.

With regard to this clone: Genes here carry mouse names. The read is 4 residues too short to cover the CDR3 end, so that end is filled in from the germline J gene. This rearrangement joins TRBV13-3 to TRBJ2-7; 8 nucleotides agree with TRBD2. Per germline, CDR1 NNHDY and CDR2 SYVADS. V dropped 2 bases and J dropped 2; count of bases not matched to a gene: 3. CDR3 size: 14 residues. CDR3 loop: CASSEKTGAYEQYF. The sequenced CDR3 bases are TGTGCCAGCAGTGAAAAGACTGGGGCCTAT.

Notes on this clone: The germline and genes are mouse ones. Incomplete CDR3 DNA: TGTGCCTGGAGTTCCGGGACAGGGTCCGGG. Encoded protein: CAWSSGTGSG. The whole CDR3 region reads CAWSSGTGSGQLYF. The chain couples TRBV31 to TRBJ2-2; TRBD1 matches 9 bases. The read finishes 4 residues shy of the CDR3 end, and the germline J gene is used to complete it. The length of the CDR3 is 14 residues. Germline assignment: CDR1 GKSSPN and CDR2 SITVG. The V gene end was trimmed by 2 bases and the J gene end by 6 bases; junction bases not matched to a gene: 4. Combining the CDR3 with reference TRBV31 and TRBJ2-2 gives the whole variable domain AQTIHQWPVAEIKAVGSPLSLGCTIKGKSSPNLYWYWQATGGTLQQLFYSITVGQVESVVQLNLSASRPKDDQFILSTEKLLLSHSGFYLCAWSSGTGSGQLYFGEGSKLTVL.

On this clone itself: Gene labels here are mouse ones. The observed sequence ends 4 residues before the CDR3 terminus, with the missing tail filled in from the germline J gene. Different DNA sequences within this sample yield the same CDR3. V gene TRBV1 combines with J gene TRBJ2-5, with 7 bases identical to TRBD1. The CDR3 has 14 residues. The germline CDR1 and CDR2 sequences are NSQYPW and LRSPGD (reference sequence). V lost 3 bases to trimming and J lost 3 bases; unmatched junction nucleotides: 3. The covered CDR3 bases are TGCACCTGCAGTGCGTGGGACAGACAAGAC. Translation: CTCSAWDRQD. The entire CDR3 sequence reads CTCSAWDRQDTQYF.

As to this clone: Mouse germline and gene names are used. Read sequence stops 4 residues before the CDR3 end, and the germline J gene provides the missing end. J is TRBJ2-5 and V is TRBV14; the D gene is possibly TRBD1 (6 bases). CDR3 length: 14 residues. In germline, CDR1 is SGHDT, CDR2 FRDEAV. This chain's CDR3 is CASSPTGTADTQYF. The CDR3 DNA, read in part, is TGTGCCAGCAGCCCCACAGGGACGGCAGAC.

This clone was counted between two and nine times. Gene names are the mouse ones. Other DNA sequences in this specimen translate into the identical CDR3. The DNA read from the CDR3 is TGTGCCAGCAGTAAACAGGGGAACTCC. Translation: CASSKQGNS. The full CDR3 reads CASSKQGNSDYTF. The rearrangement uses TRBV19 and TRBJ1-2, with TRBD1 identical over 7 bases. From the germline J gene comes the end of the CDR3, since the read stops 4 residues before it. V lost 3 bases and J lost 2; bases outside the gene matches: 1. CDR3 length: 13 residues. The V gene's germline CDR1 is FNHDT and CDR2 SITEND (reference sequence).

A word on this clone: Mouse gene names apply. The read ends 4 residues shy of where the CDR3 ends; the end is completed using the germline J gene. The J gene is TRBJ2-3, the V gene TRBV13-2; 9 bases fit TRBD2. Per the germline V gene, CDR1 is NNHNN and CDR2 is SYGAGS (reference sequence). The CDR3 has 13 residues. The CDR3 sequence: CASGVTGGETLYF. The part of the CDR3 DNA that was read is TGTGCCAGCGGTGTGACTGGGGGAGAA.

This clone was picked up a small number of times. The gene names here belong to mouse. The read gets to within 4 residues of the CDR3 end, and the germline J gene fills in the rest. V is TRBV19 and J is TRBJ2-3; perhaps TRBD1 as D (6 bases). In germline, CDR1 is FNHDT, CDR2 SITEND (reference sequence). The V end lost 5 bases, the J end lost 4 bases, and 11 bases lay between the germline ends. The CDR3 runs to 13 residues. The CDR3 sequence: CASSRGQTETLYF. CDR3 DNA, as far as it was read: TGTGCCAGCAGCCGGGGACAAACAGAA.

This clone has a handful of counts. With a much larger clone just one base away, this may be a read error. Here the gene names and germline are mouse. The read stops 3 residues short of the end of the CDR3; the missing end is completed from the germline J gene. Additional DNA sequences in this sample encode the identical CDR3. The gene calls are TRBV1 and TRBJ1-6, with unresolved D. TRBJ1-6 belongs to the ORF category, with a function that is uncertain. V lost 0 bases to trimming and J lost 7 bases, with 4 bases between them. The CDR3 loop spans 13 amino acids. The germline CDR1 and CDR2 sequences are NSQYPW and LRSPGD (reference sequence). The sequenced CDR3 bases are TGCACCTGCAGTGCAGAGGGGAATTCGCCC. Amino acids: CTCSAEGNSP. The whole CDR3 region reads CTCSAEGNSPLYF.

A note on this clone: Here the gene names and germline are mouse. The missing CDR3 end, 4 residues past where the read stops, is filled in from the germline J gene. The V gene is TRBV1, the J gene TRBJ2-2, with a possible D match to TRBD1 (6 bases). This CDR3 spans 15 amino acids. From germline, CDR1 is NSQYPW and CDR2 LRSPGD (reference sequence). The V gene lost 4 bases and the J gene lost 0 bases, with 9 bases spanning the gap. This CDR3 is CTCSVQGTNTGQLYF. The DNA read from the CDR3 is TGCACCTGCAGTGTCCAGGGGACAAACACCGGG. Looking up the rest from reference TRBV1 and TRBJ2-2 gives the full variable domain: VTLLEQNPRWRLVPRGQAVNLRCILKNSQYPWMSWYQQDLQKQLQWLFTLRSPGDKEVKSLPGADYLATRVTDTELRLQVANMSQGRTLYCTCSVQGTNTGQLYFGEGSKLTVL.

Concerning this clone itself: Gene names follow the mouse nomenclature. The CDR3 end lies 4 residues beyond the end of the read and is filled in from the germline J gene. The gene calls are TRBV31 and TRBJ1-1; D unresolved. Germline CDR1 reads GKSSPN; CDR2 reads SITVG. This CDR3 comprises 11 residues. Trimming stripped 4 bases from V and 0 bases from J, with 3 bases between. This CDR3 is CAWTANTEVFF. CDR3 DNA (partial): TGTGCCTGGACAGCAAACACA.

The sample holds many counts of this clone. Here the gene names and germline are mouse. The DNA ends 4 residues before the CDR3 does, and the rest of the CDR3 is filled in from the germline J gene. Other nucleotide sequences in the sample specify the same CDR3. The chain joins TRBV1 to TRBJ2-7; 8 nucleotides match TRBD2. Germline CDR1 and CDR2: NSQYPW and LRSPGD (reference sequence). The CDR3 has 13 residues. CDR3 DNA, as far as it was read: TGCACCTGCAGTGCCTCCTGGGGGGAT. It translates to CTCSASWGD. The full CDR3 is CTCSASWGDEQYF.

Of note for this clone: Gene names and germline refer to mouse. The read is 4 residues too short to cover the CDR3 end, so that end is filled in from the germline J gene. This chain joins TRBV19 and TRBJ2-3; TRBD2 matches at 8 bases. CDR3 length: 17 amino acids. Germline-derived CDR1 and CDR2 are FNHDT and SITEND (reference sequence). The junction had 6 bases not matched to a gene; V was cut back by 0 bases and J by 0 bases. The CDR3 DNA, read in part, is TGTGCCAGCAGTATAGATGCGACTGGGGCTAGTGCAGAA. Protein product: CASSIDATGASAE. The full CDR3 reads CASSIDATGASAETLYF.

This clone was counted between two and nine times. The gene symbols are mouse symbols. The CDR3 end falls 4 residues outside the read, so it is completed with the germline J gene. The gene calls are TRBV13-2 and TRBJ2-2; 10 bases align to TRBD1. Per the germline V gene, CDR1 is NNHNN and CDR2 is SYGAGS (reference sequence). Germline trimming cut 0 bases from V and 4 bases from J; bases unmatched to any gene: 3. The CDR3 extends over 16 amino acids. This CDR3 reads CASGDARTGGTGQLYF. The CDR3 bases that were read are TGTGCCAGCGGTGATGCTCGGACAGGGGGCACCGGG.